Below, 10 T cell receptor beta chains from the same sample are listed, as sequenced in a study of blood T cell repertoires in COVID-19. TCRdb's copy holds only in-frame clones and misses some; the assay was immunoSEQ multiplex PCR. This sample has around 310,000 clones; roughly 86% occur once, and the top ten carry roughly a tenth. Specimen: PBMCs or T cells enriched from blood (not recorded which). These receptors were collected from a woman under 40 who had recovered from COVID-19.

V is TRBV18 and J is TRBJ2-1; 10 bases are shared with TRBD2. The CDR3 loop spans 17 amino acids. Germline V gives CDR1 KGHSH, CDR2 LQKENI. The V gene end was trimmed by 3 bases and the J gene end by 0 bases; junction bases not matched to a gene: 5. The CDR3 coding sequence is TGTGCCAGCTCACCCGCTAGCGGGAGAAGCTCCTACAATGAGCAGTTCTTC. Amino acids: CASSPASGRSSYNEQFF.

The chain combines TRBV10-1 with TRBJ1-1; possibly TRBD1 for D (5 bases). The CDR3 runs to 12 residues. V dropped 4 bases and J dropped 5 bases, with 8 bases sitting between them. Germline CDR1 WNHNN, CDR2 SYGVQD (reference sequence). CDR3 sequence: CASSAGGTEAFF. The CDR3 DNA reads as TGCGCCAGCAGTGCCGGGGGAACTGAAGCTTTCTTT.

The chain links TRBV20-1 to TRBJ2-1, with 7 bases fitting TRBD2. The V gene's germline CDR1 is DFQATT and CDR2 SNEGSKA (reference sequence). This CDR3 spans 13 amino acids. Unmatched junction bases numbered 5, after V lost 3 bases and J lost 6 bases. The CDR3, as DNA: TGCAGTGCTAGTCGGTCTAGCGGCAATGAGCAGTTCTTC. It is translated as CSASRSSGNEQFF.

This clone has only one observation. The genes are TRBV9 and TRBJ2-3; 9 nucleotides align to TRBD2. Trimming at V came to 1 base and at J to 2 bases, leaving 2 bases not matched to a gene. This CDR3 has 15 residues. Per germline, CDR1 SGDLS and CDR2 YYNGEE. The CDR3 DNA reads TGTGCCAGCAGCGTAAGCGGGGGGTACACAGATACGCAGTATTTT. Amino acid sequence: CASSVSGGYTDTQYF.

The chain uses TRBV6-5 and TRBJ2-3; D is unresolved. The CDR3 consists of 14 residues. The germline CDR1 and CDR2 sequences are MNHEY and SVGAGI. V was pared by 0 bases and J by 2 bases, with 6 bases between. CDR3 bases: TGTGCCAGCAGTTACTCTCCTATCACAGATACGCAGTATTTT. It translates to CASSYSPITDTQYF.

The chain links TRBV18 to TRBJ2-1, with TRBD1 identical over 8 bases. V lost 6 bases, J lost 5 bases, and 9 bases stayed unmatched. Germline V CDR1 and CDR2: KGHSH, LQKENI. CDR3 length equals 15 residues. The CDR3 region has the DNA TGTGCCAGCTCCCCCGATACAGGGGGACACAATGAGCAGTTCTTC. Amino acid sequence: CASSPDTGGHNEQFF. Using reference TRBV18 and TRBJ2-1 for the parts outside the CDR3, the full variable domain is NAGVMQNPRHLVRRRGQEARLRCSPMKGHSHVYWYRQLPEEGLKFMVYLQKENIIDESGMPKERFSAEFPKEGPSILRIQQVVRGDSAAYFCASSPDTGGHNEQFFGPGTRLTVL.

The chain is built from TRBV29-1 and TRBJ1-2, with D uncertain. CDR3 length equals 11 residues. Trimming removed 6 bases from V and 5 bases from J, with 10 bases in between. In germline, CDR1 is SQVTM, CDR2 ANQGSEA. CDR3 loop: CSVPLRYGYTF. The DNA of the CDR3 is TGCAGCGTCCCTCTACGGTATGGCTACACCTTC. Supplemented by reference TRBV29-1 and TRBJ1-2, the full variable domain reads SAVISQKPSRDICQRGTSLTIQCQVDSQVTMMFWYRQQPGQSLTLIATANQGSEATYESGFVIDKFPISRPNLTFSTLTVSNMSPEDSSIYLCSVPLRYGYTFGSGTRLTVV.

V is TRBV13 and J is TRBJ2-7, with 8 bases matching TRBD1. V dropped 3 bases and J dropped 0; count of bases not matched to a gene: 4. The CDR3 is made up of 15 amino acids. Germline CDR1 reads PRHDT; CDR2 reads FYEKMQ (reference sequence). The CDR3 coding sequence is TGTGCCAGCAGCTTGGGACAGGCCTTCTCCTACGAGCAGTACTTC. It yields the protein CASSLGQAFSYEQYF.

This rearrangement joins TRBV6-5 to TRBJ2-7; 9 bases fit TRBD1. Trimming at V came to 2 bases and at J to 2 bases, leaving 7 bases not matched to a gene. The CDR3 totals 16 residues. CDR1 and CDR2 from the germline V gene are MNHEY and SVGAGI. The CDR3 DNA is TGTGCCAGCAGTTACGGCGGGACAGGGATCGCCTACGAGCAGTACTTC. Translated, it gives CASSYGGTGIAYEQYF.

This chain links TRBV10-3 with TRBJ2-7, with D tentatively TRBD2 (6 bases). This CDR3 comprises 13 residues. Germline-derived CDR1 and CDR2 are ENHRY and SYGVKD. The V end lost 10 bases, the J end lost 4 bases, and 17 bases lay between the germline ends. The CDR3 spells CATGVGTPYEQYF. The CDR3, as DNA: TGTGCCACGGGGGTGGGGACCCCTTACGAGCAGTACTTC.